What follows are 14 T cell receptor beta chains derived from one specimen sequenced in a study of T cell responses to AZD1222 COVID-19 vaccine (dated by TCRdb to the early 2020s). The time point label for this specimen denotes: baseline before first vaccination. Library preparation used the immunoSEQ multiplex PCR assay. In its TCRdb copy, this immuneACCESS table keeps in-frame sequences only and misses some clones. Where compared with another copy, unresolved V genes explain less than half of these, and the others have no known cause. This sample is represented by about 110,000 clones; roughly nine tenths of them were singletons. The ten largest clones add up to 1% to 1.5% of the sample. Sequenced material: peripheral blood, taken on day 0 of AZD1222 vaccination. Receptors were obtained from an adult in good health.

The chain uses TRBV6-4 and TRBJ2-1, with 9 bases lining up with TRBD2. This CDR3 is built from 16 residues. Germline V gene data show CDR1 as MRHNA and CDR2 as SNTAGT. V lost 0 bases, J lost 8 bases, and 8 bases stayed unmatched. In nucleotides, the CDR3 is TGTGCCAGCAGTGACTCCGCGGGAGGGCCGTCTTATGAGCAGTTCTTC. Its translation is CASSDSAGGPSYEQFF.

The chain combines TRBV24-1 with TRBJ2-1; 10 nucleotides line up with TRBD2. V gave up 3 bases and J gave up 3 bases; unmatched junction bases: 4. Germline lookup yields CDR1 KGHDR and CDR2 SFDVKD. This CDR3 comprises 16 residues. The CDR3 loop is CATSDRTSGVYNEQFF. As DNA, the CDR3 is TGTGCCACCAGTGATCGGACTAGCGGAGTCTACAATGAGCAGTTCTTC.

This clone was detected once. The chain combines TRBV27 with TRBJ2-7; D is unclear. This CDR3 has 13 residues. Germline V gene data show CDR1 as MNHEY and CDR2 as SMNVEV (reference sequence). The V end was cut by 0 bases, the J end by 1 base, with 4 bases between. The CDR3 region is CASSLSDSYEQYF. The DNA for the CDR3 is TGTGCCAGCAGTTTATCGGATTCCTACGAGCAGTACTTC.

This chain joins TRBV6-5 and TRBJ2-1, with TRBD2 identical over 9 bases. The CDR3 sequence is 14 residues long. The germline gives CDR1 MNHEY, CDR2 SVGAGI. V lost 6 bases and J lost 8; bases outside the gene matches: 8. This chain's CDR3 is CASRDGLATHEQFF. DNA for the CDR3: TGTGCCAGCAGGGATGGACTAGCGACGCATGAGCAGTTCTTC.

The rearrangement joins TRBV9 to TRBJ1-3; 9 bases are shared with TRBD1. V was clipped by 3 bases and J by 0 bases; unmatched bases: 16. The CDR3 runs 20 residues. Looked up from germline, CDR1 is SGDLS and CDR2 is YYNGEE. The DNA of the CDR3 is TGTGCCAGCAGCGGCGGCCCGGGGACAGGGTTAAGGGGCTCTGGAAACACCATATATTTT. Amino acids: CASSGGPGTGLRGSGNTIYF. The full variable domain, its missing parts supplied by reference TRBV9 and TRBJ1-3, is DSGVTQTPKHLITATGQRVTLRCSPRSGDLSVYWYQQSLDQGLQFLIQYYNGEERAKGNILERFSAQQFPDLHSELNLSSLELGDSALYFCASSGGPGTGLRGSGNTIYFGEGSWLTVV.

The chain combines TRBV28 with TRBJ2-3; 7 bases match TRBD2. This CDR3 spans 17 amino acids. Germline lookup yields CDR1 MDHEN and CDR2 SYDVKM. The J segment lost 1 base and the V segment lost 5 bases, leaving 12 bases of the junction unmatched. CDR3 residues: CASSMAGARYGTDTQYF. Here the CDR3 DNA reads TGTGCCAGCAGTATGGCGGGAGCGCGGTATGGCACAGATACGCAGTATTTT. Full variable domain (outside the CDR3, taken from reference TRBV28 and TRBJ2-3): DVKVTQSSRYLVKRTGEKVFLECVQDMDHENMFWYRQDPGLGLRLIYFSYDVKMKEKGDIPEGYSVSREKKERFSLILESASTNQTSMYLCASSMAGARYGTDTQYFGPGTRLTVL.

The rearrangement links TRBV7-3 to TRBJ1-2, with D possibly being TRBD1 (6 bases). The germline CDR1 and CDR2 sequences are SGHTA and FQGTGA. Trimming cost V 1 base and J 2 bases, with 11 bases left between them. CDR3 length equals 15 residues. CDR3 bases: TGTGCCAGCAGCTTAATCGGGGGCAGCAACTATGGCTACACCTTC. This translates into CASSLIGGSNYGYTF.

The chain combines TRBV29-1 with TRBJ1-2; D is ambiguous. Germline CDR1 reads SQVTM; CDR2 reads ANQGSEA. The CDR3 has 14 amino acids. Trimming left V 5 bases short and J 8 bases short, with 21 bases between. In DNA, the CDR3 is TGCAGCGTTTCACAAACGGTCGAGGGCGCGGGCTACACCTTC. Encoded protein: CSVSQTVEGAGYTF.

The chain couples TRBV7-2 to TRBJ1-2; D call uncertain. CDR3 length: 11 residues. The germline CDR1 and CDR2 sequences are SGHTA and FQGNSA. V lost 3 bases and J lost 5, with 4 bases in between. The CDR3 spells CASSFKYGYTF. In DNA, the CDR3 is TGTGCCAGCAGCTTTAAGTATGGCTACACCTTC.

The V call is TRBV5-6, the J call TRBJ1-2; 7 bases align to TRBD1. Germline CDR1 reads SGHDT; CDR2 reads YYEEEE. The CDR3 has 14 amino acids. With 0 bases clipped from V and 5 bases from J, the junction kept 4 bases outside the gene matches. For the CDR3, the DNA is TGTGCCAGCAGCTTGGACAGGGGAAGGTATGGCTACACCTTC. It is translated as CASSLDRGRYGYTF.

This sequence joins TRBV23-1 and TRBJ2-2, with 8 positions matching TRBD2. TRBV23-1 is identified as an open reading frame with a role that is uncertain. V shed 2 bases and J 9 bases; nucleotides not matched to a gene: 11. The CDR3 spans 16 residues. This CDR3 is CASSQRNPGGPRELFF. In nucleotides, the CDR3 is TGCGCCAGCAGTCAACGGAATCCGGGGGGGCCGCGGGAGCTGTTTTTT.

The chain links TRBV7-2 to TRBJ2-3; maybe TRBD2 (6 bases). CDR3 size: 15 residues. V was cut by 2 bases and J by 0 bases, with 9 bases left in between. Germline V lookup: CDR1 SGHTA, CDR2 FQGNSA. The CDR3 DNA follows: TGTGCCAGCAGCTTACACGGGGGAAGCACAGATACGCAGTATTTT. It codes for CASSLHGGSTDTQYF.

The chain uses TRBV19 and TRBJ2-1; 7 nucleotides align to TRBD2. Germline trimming cut 6 bases from V and 7 bases from J; bases unmatched to any gene: 12. The CDR3 contains 15 residues. The germline CDR1 and CDR2 sequences are LNHDA and SQIVND (reference sequence). The CDR3 bases are TGTGCCAGTAGCGCCCACGGGACTAACGCAAATGAGCAGTTCTTC. It translates to CASSAHGTNANEQFF. Looking up the rest from reference TRBV19 and TRBJ2-1 gives the full variable domain: DGGITQSPKYLFRKEGQNVTLSCEQNLNHDAMYWYRQDPGQGLRLIYYSQIVNDFQKGDIAEGYSVSREKKESFPLTVTSAQKNPTAFYLCASSAHGTNANEQFFGPGTRLTVL.

This clone was seen only once. The CDR3 sequence: CASSYGRGPAYEQYF. DNA for the CDR3: TGTGCCAGCAGTTACGGTCGGGGGCCTGCCTACGAGCAGTACTTC. V and J are TRBV6-2 or TRBV6-3 and TRBJ2-7; D possibly matches TRBD1 or TRBD2 (6 bases each). The V gene's germline CDR1 is MNHEY and CDR2 SVGEGT. This CDR3 has 15 residues. Trimming took off 2 bases at V and 2 bases at J, with 13 bases between the two ends.